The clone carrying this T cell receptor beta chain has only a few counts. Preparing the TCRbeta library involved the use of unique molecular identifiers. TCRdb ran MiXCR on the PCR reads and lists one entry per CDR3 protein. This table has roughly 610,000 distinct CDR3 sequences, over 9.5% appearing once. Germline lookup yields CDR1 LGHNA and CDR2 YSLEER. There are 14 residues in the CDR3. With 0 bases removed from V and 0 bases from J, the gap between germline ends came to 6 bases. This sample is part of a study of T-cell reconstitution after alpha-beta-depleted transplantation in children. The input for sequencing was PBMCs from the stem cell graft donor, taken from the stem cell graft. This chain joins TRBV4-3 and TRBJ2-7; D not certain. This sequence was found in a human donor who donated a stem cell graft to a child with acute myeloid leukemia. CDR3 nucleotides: TGCGCCAGCAGCCAAGATGGTTACTCCTACGAGCAGTACTTC. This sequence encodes CASSQDGYSYEQYF.